The 17 T cell receptor beta chains presented below share a single source sample, sequenced in a study of cytomegalovirus exposure and HLA in healthy donors. The study ran its PCR with 60 Vbeta and 13 Jbeta primers. Sequencing was performed with immunoSEQ multiplex PCR; in TCRdb, only in-frame clones are kept and a portion is missing. In the table there are roughly 120,000 clones, 82% of which are singletons. The sequenced sample was PBMCs. The receptors were sampled from a woman between 18 and 30 years old in good health and CMV-seronegative.

This rearrangement joins TRBV2 to TRBJ1-2, with 9 bases identical to TRBD1. J was trimmed by 7 bases and V by 4 bases; bases with no gene match: 4. Germline assignment: CDR1 SNHLY and CDR2 FYNNEI. The CDR3 spans 13 residues. CDR3 in amino acids: CASSVGQGSGYTF. CDR3 bases: TGTGCCAGCAGTGTTGGACAGGGGTCTGGCTACACCTTC.

This clone has just a few counts. CDR3 bases: TGTGCCAGCTTAGGGACAGGGAATGAAAAACTGTTTTTT. Its translation is CASLGTGNEKLFF. V is TRBV6-1 and J is TRBJ1-4; 9 bases align to TRBD1. The trim removed 8 bases at V and 5 bases at J, leaving 3 bases unmatched. Germline V lookup: CDR1 MNHNS, CDR2 SASEGT. The CDR3 runs to 13 residues.

This sequence joins TRBV6-6 and TRBJ1-2; D might be TRBD1 (6 bases). Germline V gene lookup returns CDR1 MNHNY and CDR2 SVGAGI (reference sequence). The V and J ends lost 6 bases and 2 bases respectively, with 10 bases between them. This CDR3 is built from 13 residues. The CDR3 region has the DNA TGTGCCAGCAGCGTTCAGGGGAACTATGGCTACACCTTC. This encodes CASSVQGNYGYTF.

J is TRBJ2-5 and V is TRBV11-2; D is uncertain. The CDR3 is 15 residues long. Germline-derived CDR1 and CDR2 are SGHAT and FQNNGV. V was pared by 5 bases and J by 2 bases, with 15 bases between. The CDR3 DNA reads TGTGCCAGCAGCCAAGATCCTCGTGAGCAAGAGACCCAGTACTTC. Protein sequence: CASSQDPREQETQYF.

The V gene is TRBV6-1, the J gene TRBJ2-7; 10 positions match TRBD1. V lost 4 bases, J lost 6 bases, and 6 bases stayed unmatched. This CDR3 comprises 14 residues. The germline gives CDR1 MNHNS, CDR2 SASEGT. The CDR3: CASSAGTGEAEQYF. In DNA form, the CDR3 reads TGTGCCAGCAGTGCAGGGACAGGGGAGGCCGAGCAGTACTTC.

This clone was observed once. The chain employs TRBV11-3 and TRBJ1-1; 8 nucleotides align to TRBD1. Losses at the gene ends were 5 bases for V and 1 base for J; bases not matched to a gene: 3. Germline assignment: CDR1 SGHNT and CDR2 YENEEA. The CDR3 is 14 residues long. This chain's CDR3 is CASSVGQGNTEAFF. In nucleotides, the CDR3 is TGTGCCAGCAGCGTCGGACAGGGGAACACTGAAGCTTTCTTT.

The chain employs TRBV7-2 and TRBJ1-1, with D tentatively TRBD1 (5 bases). This CDR3 is built from 14 residues. CDR1 is SGHTA and CDR2 is FQGNSA in the germline V gene. Between the trimmed V and J ends, which lost 1 base and 11 bases, there was a span of 17 bases. Written as DNA, the CDR3 is TGTGCCAGCAGCTTAGACCAGGGTACCGTTTGGGCTTTCTTT. Translated: CASSLDQGTVWAFF.

This chain links TRBV18 with TRBJ1-1, with 10 bases matching TRBD1. Trimming cost V 2 bases and J 4 bases; bases outside gene matches: 10. Germline lookup yields CDR1 KGHSH and CDR2 LQKENI. CDR3 size: 17 residues. CDR3 loop: CASSPGQGGILGTEAFF. CDR3 nucleotides: TGTGCCAGCTCACCAGGACAGGGGGGGATTTTAGGCACTGAAGCTTTCTTT.

V and J are TRBV6-5 and TRBJ1-2, with 10 bases lining up with TRBD1. The CDR3 has 15 amino acids. Looked up from germline, CDR1 is MNHEY and CDR2 is SVGAGI. With 6 bases clipped from V and 8 bases from J, the junction kept 12 bases outside the gene matches. CDR3 bases: TGTGCCAGCAGATTGACAGGGGGCCCGGGTAGGGGCTACACCTTC. Protein sequence: CASRLTGGPGRGYTF.

J is TRBJ1-4 and V is TRBV19; 7 nucleotides line up with TRBD1. Germline V gene sequence: CDR1 LNHDA, CDR2 SQIVND (reference sequence). There are 12 residues in the CDR3. V lost 8 bases to trimming and J lost 8 bases; unmatched junction nucleotides: 5. The CDR3 coding sequence is TGTGCCAGTGGAAGGGGGCGGGAAAAACTGTTTTTT. Encoded protein: CASGRGREKLFF. The full variable domain, with the rest looked up from reference TRBV19 and TRBJ1-4, is DGGITQSPKYLFRKEGQNVTLSCEQNLNHDAMYWYRQDPGQGLRLIYYSQIVNDFQKGDIAEGYSVSREKKESFPLTVTSAQKNPTAFYLCASGRGREKLFFGSGTQLSVL.

The chain combines TRBV29-1 with TRBJ1-4, with D maybe TRBD1 (6 bases). Trimming cost V 5 bases and J 4 bases, with 17 bases left between them. The CDR3 consists of 15 residues. Germline loops: CDR1 SQVTM, CDR2 ANQGSEA. The CDR3 DNA reads as TGCAGCGTTTATAACCCCGGGACAAATAATGAAAAACTGTTTTTT. Translated, it gives CSVYNPGTNNEKLFF. Using reference TRBV29-1 and TRBJ1-4 for the parts outside the CDR3, the full variable domain is SAVISQKPSRDICQRGTSLTIQCQVDSQVTMMFWYRQQPGQSLTLIATANQGSEATYESGFVIDKFPISRPNLTFSTLTVSNMSPEDSSIYLCSVYNPGTNNEKLFFGSGTQLSVL.

This chain uses TRBV7-6 with TRBJ2-7; 8 bases match TRBD1. J gave up 7 bases and V 5 bases, and 7 bases lay outside the gene matches. This CDR3 is built from 13 residues. Germline V gives CDR1 SGHVS, CDR2 FNYEAQ. The CDR3, as DNA: TGTGCCAGCAGCCCGGGACAGGCCCTTGAGCAGTACGTC. Protein sequence: CASSPGQALEQYV.

The V and J genes are TRBV6-5 and TRBJ2-3; no clear D. Germline loops: CDR1 MNHEY, CDR2 SVGAGI. Trimming took 5 bases from V and 8 from J, leaving 8 bases between them. The CDR3 has 11 residues. The CDR3 protein is CASSTSGTQYF. The CDR3 DNA sequence: TGTGCCAGCAGTACATCGGGTACGCAGTATTTT.

The chain employs TRBV28 and TRBJ2-1; 7 bases fit TRBD1. This CDR3 comprises 16 residues. The V gene end was trimmed by 5 bases and the J gene end by 5 bases; junction bases not matched to a gene: 12. Germline V gene lookup returns CDR1 MDHEN and CDR2 SYDVKM. The CDR3 nucleotides are TGTGCCAGCAGTGATTTACAGGGGAGTTCTCACAATGAGCAGTTCTTC. Translation gives CASSDLQGSSHNEQFF.

The chain links TRBV5-1 to TRBJ2-2, with D perhaps matching TRBD1 (6 bases). Trimming removed 4 bases at V and 2 bases at J, with 12 bases between. CDR3 length: 15 residues. Looked up from germline, CDR1 is SGHRS and CDR2 is YFSETQ. The chain's CDR3 is CASSQQGRNTGELFF. CDR3 DNA sequence: TGCGCCAGCAGCCAACAGGGAAGAAACACCGGGGAGCTGTTTTTT.

A few counts support this clone. The V gene is TRBV6-5, the J gene TRBJ1-1; D gene ambiguous. From germline, CDR1 is MNHEY and CDR2 SVGAGI. The CDR3 consists of 12 residues. V lost 4 bases and J lost 4, with 7 bases in between. The CDR3 DNA follows: TGTGCCAGCAGTTCGGGAGGCACTGAAGCTTTCTTT. It yields the protein CASSSGGTEAFF.

This chain links TRBV6-5 with TRBJ2-2; the D gene is possibly TRBD1 (5 bases). The CDR3 is 14 residues long. In germline, CDR1 is MNHEY, CDR2 SVGAGI. V was shortened by 6 bases and J by 3 bases, with 11 bases between the two germline ends. This CDR3 reads CASSLTEDTGELFF. The CDR3, as DNA: TGTGCCAGCAGCTTGACAGAGGACACCGGGGAGCTGTTTTTT.